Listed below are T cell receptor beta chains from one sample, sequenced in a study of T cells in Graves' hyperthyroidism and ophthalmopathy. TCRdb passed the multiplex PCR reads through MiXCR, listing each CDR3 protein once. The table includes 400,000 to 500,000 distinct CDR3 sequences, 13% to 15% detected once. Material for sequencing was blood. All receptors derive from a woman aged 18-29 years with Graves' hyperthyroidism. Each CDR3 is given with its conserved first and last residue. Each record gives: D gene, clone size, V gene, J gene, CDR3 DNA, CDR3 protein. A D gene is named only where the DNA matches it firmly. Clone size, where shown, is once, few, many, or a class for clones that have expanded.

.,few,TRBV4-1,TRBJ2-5,TGCGCCAGCAGCCAAGAAGGACAGACCCAGTACTTC,CASSQEGQTQYF
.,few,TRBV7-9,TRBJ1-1,TGTGCCAGCAGCCGGAGACAGTTGAACACTGAAGCTTTCTTT,CASSRRQLNTEAFF
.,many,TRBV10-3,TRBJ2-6,TGTGCCATCACGAGCTCTGGGGCCAACGTCCTGACTTTC,CAITSSGANVLTF
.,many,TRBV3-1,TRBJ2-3,TGTGCCAGCAGCGGCAAAAACACAGATACGCAGTATTTT,CASSGKNTDTQYF
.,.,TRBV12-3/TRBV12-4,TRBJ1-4,TGTGCCAGCAGTTTGGGGTACGAGGAGACTGAAAAACTGTTTTTT,CASSLGYEETEKLFF
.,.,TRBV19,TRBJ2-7,TGTGCCAGTAGTATAGACAGGGATTACGAGCAGTACTTC,CASSIDRDYEQYF
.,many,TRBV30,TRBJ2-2,TGTGCCTGGATCAAGGATAGGTGGGACACCGGGGAGCTGTTTTTT,CAWIKDRWDTGELFF
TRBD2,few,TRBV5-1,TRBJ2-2,TGCGCCAGCAGCTACCGCGGGAGTTCGAACACCGGGGAGCTGTTTTTT,CASSYRGSSNTGELFF
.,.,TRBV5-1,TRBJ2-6,TGTGCCAGCAGCTTGGCGATCGGCCCCCTCTCTGGGGCCAACGTCCTGACTTTC,CASSLAIGPLSGANVLTF
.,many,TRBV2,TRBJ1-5,TGTGCCAGCAGGCATCCTAGCAATCAGCCCCAGCATTTT,CASRHPSNQPQHF
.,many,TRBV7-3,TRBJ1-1,TGTGCCAGCAGCTTACAGAACGGGGGCAACACTGAAGCTTTCTTT,CASSLQNGGNTEAFF
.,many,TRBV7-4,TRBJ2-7,TGTGCCAGCAGCTTAGGGCGGGGAATGGTCTACGAGCAGTACTTC,CASSLGRGMVYEQYF
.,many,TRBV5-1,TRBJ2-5,TGCGCCAGCAGCCTAGGAACGGGAGAAGAGACCCAGTACTTC,CASSLGTGEETQYF
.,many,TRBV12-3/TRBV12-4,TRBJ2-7,TGTGCCAGCACCCTCCAATTCGGGGCCTCCTACGAGCAGTACTTC,CASTLQFGASYEQYF
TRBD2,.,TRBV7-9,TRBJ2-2,TGTGCCAGCAGCTTAGTAGGGACTAGCGGGAGGACTACGAACACCGGGGAGCTGTTTTTT,CASSLVGTSGRTTNTGELFF
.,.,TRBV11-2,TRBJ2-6,TGTGCCAGCAGCTTATGGGCCGCGCGGCGGACAGATCACTCTGGGGCCAACGTCCTGACTTTC,CASSLWAARRTDHSGANVLTF
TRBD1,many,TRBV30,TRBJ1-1,TGTGCCTGTTCGGGGCAGGGGGGCAGGGAAGCTTTCTTT,CACSGQGGREAFF